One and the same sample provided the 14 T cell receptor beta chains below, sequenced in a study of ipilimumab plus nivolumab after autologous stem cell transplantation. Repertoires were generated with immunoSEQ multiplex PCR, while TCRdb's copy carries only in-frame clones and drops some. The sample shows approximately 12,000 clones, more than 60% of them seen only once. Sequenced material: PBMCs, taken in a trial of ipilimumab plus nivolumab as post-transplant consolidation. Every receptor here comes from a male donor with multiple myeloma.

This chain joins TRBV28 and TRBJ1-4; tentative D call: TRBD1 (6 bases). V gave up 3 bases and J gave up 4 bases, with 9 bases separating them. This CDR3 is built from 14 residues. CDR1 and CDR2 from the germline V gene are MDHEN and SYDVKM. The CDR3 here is CASSLGAVNEKLFF. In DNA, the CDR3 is TGTGCCAGCAGTTTGGGGGCAGTTAATGAAAAACTGTTTTTT.

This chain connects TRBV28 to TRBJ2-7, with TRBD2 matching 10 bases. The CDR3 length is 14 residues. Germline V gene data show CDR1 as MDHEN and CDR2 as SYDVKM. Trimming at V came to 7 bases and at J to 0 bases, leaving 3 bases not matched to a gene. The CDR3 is CASNLAGASYEQYF. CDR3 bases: TGTGCCAGCAACCTAGCGGGGGCCTCCTACGAGCAGTACTTC.

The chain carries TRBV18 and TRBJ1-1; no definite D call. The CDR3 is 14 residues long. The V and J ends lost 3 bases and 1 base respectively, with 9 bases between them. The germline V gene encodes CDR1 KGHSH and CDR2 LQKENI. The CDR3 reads CASSPQAANTEAFF. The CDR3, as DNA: TGTGCCAGCTCACCCCAGGCAGCGAACACTGAAGCTTTCTTT.

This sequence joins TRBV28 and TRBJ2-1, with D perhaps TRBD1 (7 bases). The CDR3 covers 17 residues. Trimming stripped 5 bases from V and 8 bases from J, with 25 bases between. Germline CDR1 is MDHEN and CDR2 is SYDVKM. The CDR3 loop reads CASSLEKGANSGDEQFF. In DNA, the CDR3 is TGTGCCAGCAGTCTCGAGAAGGGGGCAAATAGCGGAGATGAGCAGTTCTTC.

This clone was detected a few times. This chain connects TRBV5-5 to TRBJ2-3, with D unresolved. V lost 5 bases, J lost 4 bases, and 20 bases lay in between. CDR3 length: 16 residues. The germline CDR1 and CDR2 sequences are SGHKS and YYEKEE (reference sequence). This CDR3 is CASSNRSPGLPDTQYF. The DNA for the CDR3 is TGTGCCAGCAGTAATCGGAGCCCGGGCCTCCCAGATACGCAGTATTTT.

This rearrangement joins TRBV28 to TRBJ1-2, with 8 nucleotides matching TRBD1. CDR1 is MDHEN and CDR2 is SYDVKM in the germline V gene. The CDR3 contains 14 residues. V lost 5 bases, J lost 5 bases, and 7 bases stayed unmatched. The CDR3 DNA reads TGTGCCAGCAGTCGAGACAGGGGAGGGTATGGCTACACCTTC. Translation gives CASSRDRGGYGYTF.

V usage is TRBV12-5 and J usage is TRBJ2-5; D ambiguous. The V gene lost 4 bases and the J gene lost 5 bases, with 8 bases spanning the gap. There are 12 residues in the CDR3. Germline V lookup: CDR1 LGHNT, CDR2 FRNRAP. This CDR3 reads CASGWDGETQYF. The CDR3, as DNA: TGTGCTAGTGGTTGGGATGGGGAGACCCAGTACTTC.

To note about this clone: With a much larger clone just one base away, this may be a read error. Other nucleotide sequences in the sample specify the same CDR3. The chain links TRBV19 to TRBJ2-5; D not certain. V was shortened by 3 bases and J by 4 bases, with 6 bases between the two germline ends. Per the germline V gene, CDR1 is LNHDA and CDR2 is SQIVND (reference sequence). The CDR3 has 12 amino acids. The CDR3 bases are TGTGCCAGTAGTATTTCTTCAGAGACCCAGTACTTC. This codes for CASSISSETQYF.

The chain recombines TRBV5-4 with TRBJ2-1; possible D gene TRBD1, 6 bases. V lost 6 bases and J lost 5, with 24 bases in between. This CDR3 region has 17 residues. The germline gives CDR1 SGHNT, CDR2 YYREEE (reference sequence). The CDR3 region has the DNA TGTGCCAGCACCCCCCCCCTAGGACAGAGGCCAAACAATGAGCAGTTCTTC. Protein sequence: CASTPPLGQRPNNEQFF.

The DNA for the CDR3 is TGTGCCAGCTCACCACGGGCTGACAGTTTAACTGGGGCCAACGTCCTGACTTTC. It encodes CASSPRADSLTGANVLTF. The V gene is TRBV18, the J gene TRBJ2-6; perhaps TRBD1 as D (5 bases). Trimming removed 1 base at V and 2 bases at J, with 15 bases between. Germline V gene sequence: CDR1 KGHSH, CDR2 LQKENI. This CDR3 comprises 18 residues.

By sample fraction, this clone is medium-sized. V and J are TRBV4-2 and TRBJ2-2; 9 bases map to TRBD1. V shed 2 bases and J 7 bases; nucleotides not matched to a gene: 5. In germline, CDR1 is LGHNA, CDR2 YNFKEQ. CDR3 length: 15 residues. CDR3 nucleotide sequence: TGTGCCAGCAGCCAAACTGGACAGGGGATCGGGGAGCTGTTTTTT. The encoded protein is CASSQTGQGIGELFF.

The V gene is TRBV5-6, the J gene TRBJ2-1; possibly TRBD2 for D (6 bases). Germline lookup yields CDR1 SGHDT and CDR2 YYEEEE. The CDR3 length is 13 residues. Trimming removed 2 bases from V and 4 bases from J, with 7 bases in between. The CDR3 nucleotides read TGTGCCAGCAGCTTCCGGGAGTACAATGAGCAGTTCTTC. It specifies CASSFREYNEQFF.

This CDR3 is CASSDPYRGTSGRGTDTQYF. DNA of the CDR3: TGTGCCAGCAGTGACCCCTACCGAGGGACTAGCGGAAGGGGCACAGATACGCAGTATTTT. The rearrangement uses TRBV6-4 and TRBJ2-3; TRBD2 matches 11 bases. Per germline, CDR1 MRHNA and CDR2 SNTAGT. Trimming took 2 bases from V and 1 from J; bases not matched to a gene: 14. This CDR3 spans 20 amino acids.

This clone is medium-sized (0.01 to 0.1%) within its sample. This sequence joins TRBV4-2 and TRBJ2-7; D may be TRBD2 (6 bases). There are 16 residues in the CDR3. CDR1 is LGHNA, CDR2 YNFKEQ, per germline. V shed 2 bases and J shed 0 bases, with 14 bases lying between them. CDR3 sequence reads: CASSQLASGSSYEQYF. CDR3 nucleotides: TGTGCCAGCAGCCAACTAGCGTCGGGAAGCTCCTACGAGCAGTACTTC.